This T cell receptor beta chain comes out of a study of T cell responses to AZD1222 COVID-19 vaccine. Study-wide results and limits: Baseline serology detected seropositivity in only a handful of AZD1222 recipients.

The CDR3 has 15 residues. Germline CDR1 and CDR2: MDHEN and SYDVKM. The germline V and J ends were trimmed by 0 bases and 0 bases, with 5 bases remaining between them. Measured with immunoSEQ multiplex PCR; TCRdb has only the in-frame clones, and not every one. This table has fewer than 120,000 clones, 85% to 90% appearing once. For this clone: Its antigen remains unknown.

The receptor was derived from an adult who received the AZD1222 COVID-19 vaccine. The rearrangement links TRBV28 to TRBJ1-4; D is ambiguous. The sample consisted of peripheral blood, taken 28 days after the second AZD1222 dose. The CDR3 region has the DNA TGTGCCAGCAGTTTATGGCAGTCAACTAATGAAAAACTGTTTTTT. Amino acids: CASSLWQSTNEKLFF.